This T cell receptor beta chain was obtained from a study of CD8+CD57+ T cells in acquired aplastic anemia. Study-wide background: Sorted CD4+ and CD8+ cells gave a mean 3.2 ug DNA, range roughly 0.18 to 27.4 ug.

Using genomic DNA as the template, TCR beta VDJ and CDR3 profiling was carried out. TCRdb redid the calling of the reads with MiXCR, one entry per CDR3 protein. The sample consists of about 150,000 distinct CDR3 sequences, about 48% of them appearing once. It was patients with CD8+CD57+ cell expansion by flow cytometry who were chosen for sequencing. With no exception, the patients had severe acquired aplastic anemia. V shed 7 bases and J shed 6 bases, with 12 bases lying between them. Germline CDR1 is KGHDR and CDR2 is SFDVKD. The CDR3 has 13 amino acids. This TCR was sampled from a human donor with aplastic anemia. The sequencing input was sorted CD4+, CD8+, or CD8+CD57+ T cells (not recorded which) from PBMCs. The V call is TRBV24-1, the J call TRBJ1-5; the D is unclear. CDR3 in amino acids: CATSADGPQPQHF. CDR3 bases: TGTGCCACCAGCGCCGACGGGCCTCAGCCCCAGCATTTT.